These 2 T cell receptor beta chains were sequenced from one sample in a study of CD8+CD57+ T cells in acquired aplastic anemia. Genomic DNA was employed as the template in profiling TCR beta VDJ and CDR3. TCRdb passed the reads through MiXCR, listing each CDR3 protein once. The table has 150,000 to 200,000 distinct CDR3 sequences, about 45% seen once. Sequenced patients had shown CD8+CD57+ cell expansion by flow cytometry. The sequenced sample was sorted CD4+, CD8+, or CD8+CD57+ T cells (not recorded which) from PBMCs. The receptors were sampled from a human donor with aplastic anemia.

Remarks on this clonotype: A much larger clone lies one base from this, so it may be a read error. V usage is TRBV25-1 and J usage is TRBJ2-1; 7 positions match TRBD2. There are 10 residues in the CDR3. The germline V gene encodes CDR1 MGHDK and CDR2 SYGVNS. CDR3 coding DNA: TGTGTCAGCGGGGACAATGAGCAGTTCTTC. As protein: CVSGDNEQFF.

This clonotype was recorded at least ten times. The gene calls are TRBV7-2 and TRBJ2-5; no definite D call. V was cut by 4 bases and J by 2 bases, with 14 bases left in between. Germline-derived CDR1 and CDR2 are SGHTA and FQGNSA. The CDR3 runs to 15 residues. The CDR3 nucleotides are TGTGCCAGCAGCTGGGCCTCAGGATCACAAGAGACCCAGTACTTC. It specifies CASSWASGSQETQYF.